This is a list of T cell receptor beta chains from one sample in a study of beta chain features in type 1 diabetes. Sequencing used immunoSEQ multiplex PCR; TCRdb keeps in-frame clones, though not all of them. The sample consists of approximately 600,000 clones, over 10% of them appearing once. The specimen was naive CD4+ T cells from blood. The receptor set was obtained from a man aged 25-40 years with type 1 diabetes. CDR3s include the opening cysteine and the closing phenylalanine or tryptophan. Some rows have no size entry. The others give once, few or many, or a class for an expanded clone.

abundance	j_gene	v_gene	CDR3aa
few	TRBJ1-4	TRBV7-9	CASSFPGNEKLFF
few	TRBJ1-1	TRBV7-9	CASSFPFPGGQNTEAFF
.	TRBJ2-7	TRBV6-5	CATAGQGDEQYF
few	TRBJ2-3	TRBV25-1	CASSGRTSGTDTQYF
few	TRBJ2-3	TRBV9	CASSVVASGGSDTQYF
.	TRBJ2-5	TRBV5-1	CASSLDGNTQETQYF
few	TRBJ2-7	TRBV7-2	CASSSPTGREQYF
.	TRBJ2-2	TRBV11-2	CASSFPTLTGELFF
few	TRBJ2-7	TRBV30	CAWSSSGTAFCF
few	TRBJ1-3	TRBV2	CASSQTAGNTIYF
few	TRBJ2-6	TRBV7-2	CAGRRLSGANVLTF
.	TRBJ1-6	TRBV27	CASRWGNSPLHF
.	TRBJ2-2	TRBV4-2	CASSQEIGGIGELFF
few	TRBJ1-4	TRBV7-9	CASSATTGPNEKLFF
few	TRBJ1-2	TRBV7-2	CASSFPIGLYYGYTF
.	TRBJ1-5	TRBV28	CASSRLHSNQPQHF
.	TRBJ2-3	TRBV4-2	CASSQDSSRADTQYF
.	TRBJ1-4	TRBV2	CASKGYGEKLFF
.	TRBJ1-6	TRBV19	CASTRGLNSPLHF
few	TRBJ1-6	TRBV28	CASSLAGQTSPLHF
.	TRBJ1-2	TRBV28	CASSGAPGGYTF
few	TRBJ2-6	TRBV2	CASSTGTPVDVLTF